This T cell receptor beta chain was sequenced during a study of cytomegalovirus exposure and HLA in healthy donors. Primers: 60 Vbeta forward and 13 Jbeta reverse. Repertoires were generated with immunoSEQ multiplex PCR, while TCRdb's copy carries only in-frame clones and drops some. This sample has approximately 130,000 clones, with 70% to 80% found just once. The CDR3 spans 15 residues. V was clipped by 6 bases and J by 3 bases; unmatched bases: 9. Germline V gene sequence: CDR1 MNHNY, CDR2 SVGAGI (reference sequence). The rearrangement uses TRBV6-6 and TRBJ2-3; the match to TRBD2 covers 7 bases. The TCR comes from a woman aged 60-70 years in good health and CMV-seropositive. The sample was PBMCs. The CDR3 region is CASSQRDLGTDTQYF. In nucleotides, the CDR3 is TGTGCCAGCAGCCAGCGGGACCTCGGGACAGATACGCAGTATTTT.